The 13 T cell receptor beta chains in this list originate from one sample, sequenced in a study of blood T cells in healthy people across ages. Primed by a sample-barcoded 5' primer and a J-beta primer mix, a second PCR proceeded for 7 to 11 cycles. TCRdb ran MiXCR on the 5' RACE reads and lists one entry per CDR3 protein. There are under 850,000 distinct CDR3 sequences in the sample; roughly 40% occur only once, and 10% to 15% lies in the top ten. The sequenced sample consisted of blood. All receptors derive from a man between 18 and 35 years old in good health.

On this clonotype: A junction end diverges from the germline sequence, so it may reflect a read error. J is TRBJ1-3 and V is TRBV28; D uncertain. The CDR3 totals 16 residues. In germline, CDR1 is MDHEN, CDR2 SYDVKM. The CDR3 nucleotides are TGTGCCAGCAGCCCTAACCCAGGATACTCTGGAAACACCGTATATTTT. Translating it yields CASSPNPGYSGNTVYF. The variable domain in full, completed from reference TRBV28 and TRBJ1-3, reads DVKVTQSSRYLVKRTGEKVFLECVQDMDHENMFWYRQDPGLGLRLIYFSYDVKMKEKGDIPEGYSVSREKKERFSLILESASTNQTSMYLCASSPNPGYSGNTVYFGEGSWLTVV.

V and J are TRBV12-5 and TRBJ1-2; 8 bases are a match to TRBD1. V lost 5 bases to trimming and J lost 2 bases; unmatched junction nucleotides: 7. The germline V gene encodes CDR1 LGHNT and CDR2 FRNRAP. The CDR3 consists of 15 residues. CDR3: CASGLPTGENYGYTF. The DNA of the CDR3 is TGTGCTAGTGGTCTCCCGACAGGGGAAAACTATGGCTACACCTTC.

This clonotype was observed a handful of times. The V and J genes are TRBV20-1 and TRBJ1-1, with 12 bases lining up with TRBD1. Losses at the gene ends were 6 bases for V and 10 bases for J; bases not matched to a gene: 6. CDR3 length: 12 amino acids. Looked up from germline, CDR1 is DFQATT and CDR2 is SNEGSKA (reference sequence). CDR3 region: CSARDRGLGAFF. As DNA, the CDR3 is TGCAGTGCCCGGGACAGGGGGCTTGGAGCTTTCTTT.

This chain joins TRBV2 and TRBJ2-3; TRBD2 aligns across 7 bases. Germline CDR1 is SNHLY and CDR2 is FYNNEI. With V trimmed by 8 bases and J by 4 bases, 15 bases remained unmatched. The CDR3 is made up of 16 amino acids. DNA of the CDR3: TGTGCCAGCTTGGGACTGGGGGGGTACGGCGCAGATACGCAGTATTTT. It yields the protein CASLGLGGYGADTQYF.

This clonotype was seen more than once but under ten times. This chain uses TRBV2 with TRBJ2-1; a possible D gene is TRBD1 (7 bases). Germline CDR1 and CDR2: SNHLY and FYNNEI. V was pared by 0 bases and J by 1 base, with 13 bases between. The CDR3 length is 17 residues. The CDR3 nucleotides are TGTGCCAGCAGTGAAGCGCCGCCAGGGGGGTCCTACAATGAGCAGTTCTTC. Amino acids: CASSEAPPGGSYNEQFF.

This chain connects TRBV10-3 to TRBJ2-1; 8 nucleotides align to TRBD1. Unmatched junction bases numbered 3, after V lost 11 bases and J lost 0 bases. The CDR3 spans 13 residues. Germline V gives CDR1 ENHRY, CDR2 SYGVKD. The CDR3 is CAVTGGSYNEQFF. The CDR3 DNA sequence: TGTGCCGTCACAGGGGGCTCCTACAATGAGCAGTTCTTC.

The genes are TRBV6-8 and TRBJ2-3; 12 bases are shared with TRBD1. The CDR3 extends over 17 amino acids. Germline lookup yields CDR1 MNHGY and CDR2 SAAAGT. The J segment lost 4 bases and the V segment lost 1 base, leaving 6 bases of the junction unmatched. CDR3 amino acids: CASSYFGTGGSADTQYF. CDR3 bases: TGTGCCAGCAGTTACTTCGGGACAGGGGGCTCCGCAGATACGCAGTATTTT.

CDR3 residues: CAWRDDRGGYTF. In DNA, the CDR3 is TGTGCCTGGAGGGACGACAGGGGAGGCTACACCTTC. The chain combines TRBV30 with TRBJ1-2; TRBD1 agrees at 8 bases. The length of the CDR3 is 12 residues. Germline CDR1 GTSNPN, CDR2 SVGIG (reference sequence). Trimming removed 3 bases from V and 8 bases from J; junction bases left unmatched: 5. Full variable domain (outside the CDR3, taken from reference TRBV30 and TRBJ1-2): SQTIHQWPATLVQPVGSPLSLECTVEGTSNPNLYWYRQAAGRGLQLLFYSVGIGQISSEVPQNLSASRPQDRQFILSSKKLLLSDSGFYLCAWRDDRGGYTFGSGTRLTVV.

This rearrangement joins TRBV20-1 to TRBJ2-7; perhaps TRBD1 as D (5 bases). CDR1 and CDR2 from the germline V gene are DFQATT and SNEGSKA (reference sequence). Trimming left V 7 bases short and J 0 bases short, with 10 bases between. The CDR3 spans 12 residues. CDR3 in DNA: TGCAGTGTTGACAGATTCTCCTACGAGCAGTACTTC. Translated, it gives CSVDRFSYEQYF.

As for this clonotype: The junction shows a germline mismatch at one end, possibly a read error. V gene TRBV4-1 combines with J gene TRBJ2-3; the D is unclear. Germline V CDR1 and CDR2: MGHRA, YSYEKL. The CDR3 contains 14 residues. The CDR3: CASSQRGDPDTRYF. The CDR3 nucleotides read TGCGCCAGCAGCCAACGCGGTGATCCAGATACGCGGTATTTT.

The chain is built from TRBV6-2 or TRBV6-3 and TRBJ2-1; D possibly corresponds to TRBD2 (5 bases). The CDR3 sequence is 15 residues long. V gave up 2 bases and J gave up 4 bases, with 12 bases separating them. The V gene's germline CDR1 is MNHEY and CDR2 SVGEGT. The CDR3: CASSYVWGDYNEQFF. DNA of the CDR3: TGTGCCAGCAGTTACGTCTGGGGAGATTACAATGAGCAGTTCTTC.

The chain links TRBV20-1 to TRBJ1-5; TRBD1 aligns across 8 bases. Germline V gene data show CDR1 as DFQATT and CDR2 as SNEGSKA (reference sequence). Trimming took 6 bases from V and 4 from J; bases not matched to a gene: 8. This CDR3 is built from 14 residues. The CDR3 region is CSARIDRGNQPQHF. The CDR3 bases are TGCAGTGCACGAATCGACAGGGGAAATCAGCCCCAGCATTTT.

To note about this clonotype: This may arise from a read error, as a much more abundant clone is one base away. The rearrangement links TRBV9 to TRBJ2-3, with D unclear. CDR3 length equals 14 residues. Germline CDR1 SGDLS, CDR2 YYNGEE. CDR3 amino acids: CANSVESSTDTQYF. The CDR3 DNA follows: TGTGCCAACAGCGTAGAAAGCTCCACAGATACGCAGTATTTT.